This is a list of T cell receptor beta chains from one sample in a study of blood T cell repertoires in COVID-19. The method was immunoSEQ multiplex PCR; TCRdb's version includes in-frame clones alone and lacks a portion of them. The sample holds about 210,000 clones, 70% to 90% seen once. The source material was peripheral blood. The receptors were gathered from a man aged 35-49 years with acute or convalescent COVID-19. Each CDR3 is given with its conserved first and last residue. The D gene is left open where the match is weak. Rows give clone size only sometimes, using once, few, many, or a class for an expanded clone.

abundance: NA; len: 13; d_gene: NA; v_gene: TRBV29-1; CDR3aa: CSVATGKWYGYTF
abundance: NA; len: 14; d_gene: NA; v_gene: TRBV30; CDR3aa: CALTLLGVSGEQFF
abundance: once; len: 13; d_gene: NA; v_gene: TRBV14; CDR3aa: CASSRTAQETQYF
abundance: NA; len: 13; d_gene: NA; v_gene: TRBV27; CDR3aa: CASSTSGRNEQFF
abundance: NA; len: 16; d_gene: NA; v_gene: TRBV19; CDR3aa: CASSQVSGIGTDTQYF
abundance: NA; len: 16; d_gene: TRBD2; v_gene: TRBV4-2; CDR3aa: CASSHATLAGDNEQFF
abundance: NA; len: 12; d_gene: NA; v_gene: TRBV20-1; CDR3aa: CSASRSGDEQYF
abundance: NA; len: 14; d_gene: NA; v_gene: TRBV7-2; CDR3aa: CASSLGLSRSIQYF
abundance: NA; len: 15; d_gene: TRBD2; v_gene: TRBV5-1; CDR3aa: CASTLTSSSTDTQYF
abundance: NA; len: 14; d_gene: NA; v_gene: TRBV13; CDR3aa: CASSSKTGDEKLFF
abundance: once; len: 17; d_gene: TRBD2; v_gene: TRBV29-1; CDR3aa: CSVEGTSGRLHHNEQFF
abundance: NA; len: 14; d_gene: NA; v_gene: TRBV19; CDR3aa: CASSMLGADTEAFF
abundance: once; len: 13; d_gene: NA; v_gene: TRBV7-9; CDR3aa: CASSLGPAGEQYF
abundance: NA; len: 15; d_gene: NA; v_gene: TRBV7-2; CDR3aa: CASSSWGGNNSPLHF
abundance: NA; len: 18; d_gene: TRBD1; v_gene: TRBV27; CDR3aa: CASSRRDRGPSYQETQYF
abundance: few; len: 15; d_gene: TRBD1; v_gene: TRBV10-1; CDR3aa: CASSPATQGASEAFF
abundance: NA; len: 14; d_gene: NA; v_gene: TRBV30; CDR3aa: CAWNRGGSEDTQYF